In its sample, the clone carrying this T cell receptor (beta chain) was seen many times. TCRdb passed the RT-PCR reads through MiXCR, listing each CDR3 protein once. The sample carries approximately 720,000 distinct CDR3 sequences, 12% to 15% recorded once. Trimming took 3 bases from V and 4 from J; bases not matched to a gene: 10. CDR3 length equals 16 residues. V gene TRBV12-3 or TRBV12-4 combines with J gene TRBJ2-3, with 7 bases aligning to TRBD2. The TCR sequence derives from a female donor in good health, serving as a healthy control. The sequenced sample was memory CD4+ T cells from blood. The CDR3 region is CASSFSGRGSADTQYF. The CDR3 DNA reads as TGTGCCAGCAGTTTTAGCGGCCGCGGGAGTGCAGATACGCAGTATTTT.